Listed below are T cell receptor beta chains from one sample, sequenced in a study of T cell clonotyping in hematopoietic cell transplantation. Here immunoSEQ multiplex PCR was the method, and the copy in TCRdb shows in-frame clones only, minus some. The sample shows under 5,000 clones, about 90% of them seen only once. Material: peripheral blood mononuclear cells. These receptors all stem from a man aged 35 to 55 in good health. Some clones in this sample may be carry-over from other donors' samples. The CDR3 runs from the conserved cysteine through the conserved F or W. Where a row states a size, it is once, few, many or the class of an expanded clone; other rows omit it.

V	J	size	CDR3
TRBV7-9	TRBJ2-3	.	CASSLGGSGKFTDTQYF
TRBV5-5	TRBJ2-1	.	CASSFTGGSYNEQFF
TRBV7-9	TRBJ1-4	.	CASSLAGQGPGGEKLFF
TRBV9	TRBJ2-7	.	CASSVGQGAYEQYF
TRBV13	TRBJ2-1	.	CTSSDLAGMLGRQFF
TRBV7-2	TRBJ1-5	.	CASSLVSSNQPQHF
TRBV29-1	TRBJ2-5	once	CSVEVRQGTQYF
TRBV7-8	TRBJ2-3	.	CASSKREWDTQYF
TRBV27	TRBJ2-2	.	CASSLRVNTGELFF
TRBV5-1	TRBJ2-3	.	CASSLSAGPDTQYF
TRBV7-2	TRBJ2-2	.	CASSLSTGGTGELFF
TRBV10-3	TRBJ1-2	.	CASLNRAGGDGYTF
TRBV5-1	TRBJ2-7	.	CASSLSGLAYEQYF
TRBV6-1	TRBJ1-1	.	CASSAGYTEAFF
TRBV19	TRBJ1-1	.	CASSIARGGLSRALNTEAFF
TRBV6-6	TRBJ1-2	once	CASSYSGESGYTF
TRBV7-9	TRBJ2-5	.	CASSLGRGETQYF
TRBV30	TRBJ2-7	.	CAWSVRGIPYEQYF
TRBV5-1	TRBJ2-6	once	CASESGTVPFSGANVLTF
TRBV6-5	TRBJ1-5	.	CAVGQGPYQPQHF
TRBV6-4	TRBJ2-3	.	CASSLAATDTQYF
TRBV29-1	TRBJ1-2	once	CSVDRTNYGYTF
TRBV18	TRBJ2-5	.	CASSPQTGIQETQYF
TRBV7-9	TRBJ1-4	.	CASSLAGGGHEKLFF
TRBV6-6	TRBJ1-2	.	CASSYGGYGYTF
TRBV5-4	TRBJ1-2	.	CASISNYGYTF
TRBV30	TRBJ1-2	.	CACTGGRYYGYTF
TRBV4-2	TRBJ2-7	.	CASSLTIGSASGRGGYEQYF
TRBV9	TRBJ1-6	.	CASSQIQGNSPLHF
TRBV7-3	TRBJ2-5	.	CASSLVVWGSWETQYF
TRBV2	TRBJ2-5	.	CASSRDKKYF
TRBV5-1	TRBJ2-7	.	CASSPGRHEQYF
TRBV6-5	TRBJ2-1	.	CASSWGDNEQFF
TRBV6-5	TRBJ1-4	.	CATHFNEKLFF
TRBV29-1	TRBJ2-3	.	CSVGGQGTDTQYF
TRBV6-1	TRBJ2-7	.	CASRSAGRSYEQYF
TRBV11-3	TRBJ2-6	.	CASSLGIHSGANVLTF
TRBV5-1	TRBJ1-6	.	CASSLQSSYNSPLHF
TRBV10-2	TRBJ2-1	.	CASSREGSSYNEQFF
TRBV30	TRBJ2-6	.	CVWSVRVTGVGANVLTF
TRBV21-1	TRBJ1-2	.	CASSKNEAENGYTF
TRBV29-1	TRBJ1-1	.	CSGNRGNTEAFF
TRBV11-2	TRBJ2-5	.	CASSLVGGSIALNQETQYF
TRBV5-1	TRBJ2-1	.	CASRGVNYNEQFF
TRBV11-2	TRBJ2-7	.	CASSLDHRVREQYF